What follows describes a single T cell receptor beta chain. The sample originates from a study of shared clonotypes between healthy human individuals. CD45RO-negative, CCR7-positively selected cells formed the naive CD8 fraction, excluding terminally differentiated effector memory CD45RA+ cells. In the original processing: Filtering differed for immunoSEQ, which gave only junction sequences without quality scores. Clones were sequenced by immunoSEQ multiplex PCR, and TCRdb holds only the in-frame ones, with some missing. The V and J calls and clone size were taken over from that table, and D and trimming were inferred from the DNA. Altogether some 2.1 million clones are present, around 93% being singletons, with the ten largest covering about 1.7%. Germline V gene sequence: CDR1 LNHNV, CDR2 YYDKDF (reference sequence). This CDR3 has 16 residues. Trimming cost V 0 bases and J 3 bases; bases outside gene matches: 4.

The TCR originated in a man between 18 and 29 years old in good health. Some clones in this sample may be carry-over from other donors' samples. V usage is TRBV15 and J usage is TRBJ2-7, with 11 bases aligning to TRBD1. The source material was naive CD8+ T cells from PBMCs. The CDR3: CATSRERDRGIYEQYF. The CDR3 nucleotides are TGTGCCACCAGCAGAGAAAGGGACAGGGGGATCTACGAGCAGTACTTC.